The 11 T cell receptor beta chains below come from one sample, sequenced in a study of response to subunit inactivated influenza vaccine. MiXCR, applied by TCRdb to the RT-PCR reads, yields one record per CDR3 protein. The data show more than 700,000 distinct CDR3 sequences, 21% seen once. The starting material was PBMCs from blood, obtained 4 to 6 days after vaccination. All receptors come from a man aged 50 to 60 who received an inactivated influenza vaccine.

This chain connects TRBV28 to TRBJ2-1; D perhaps matches TRBD2 (6 bases). Germline CDR1 is MDHEN and CDR2 is SYDVKM. CDR3 length equals 16 residues. V was clipped by 7 bases and J by 3 bases, with 19 bases between them. The CDR3 DNA sequence: TGTGCCAGCACCTTGACCTTGGCTAGCGACTACAATGAGCAGTTCTTC. Amino acid sequence: CASTLTLASDYNEQFF.

This clonotype turned up a few times. The chain has TRBV28 and TRBJ2-5, with D perhaps assigned TRBD1 or TRBD2 (6 bases each). This CDR3 region has 15 residues. Germline loops: CDR1 MDHEN, CDR2 SYDVKM. With 2 bases removed from V and 3 bases from J, the gap between germline ends came to 13 bases. In DNA form, the CDR3 reads TGTGCCAGCAGTTTAAGAACGGGGGCCAAAGAGACCCAGTACTTC. Translated, it gives CASSLRTGAKETQYF.

CDR3 residues: CSARENSGLAGYEQYF. As DNA, the CDR3 is TGCAGTGCTAGAGAAAACTCGGGACTAGCGGGCTACGAGCAGTACTTC. This rearrangement joins TRBV20-1 to TRBJ2-7; 12 positions match TRBD2. This CDR3 spans 16 amino acids. The V gene end was trimmed by 0 bases and the J gene end by 3 bases; junction bases not matched to a gene: 6. Germline V gives CDR1 DFQATT, CDR2 SNEGSKA (reference sequence).

This clonotype was observed a handful of times. The chain recombines TRBV7-9 with TRBJ1-2; no definite D call. V was pared by 7 bases and J by 7 bases, with 13 bases between. The CDR3 runs to 12 residues. Germline loops: CDR1 SEHNR, CDR2 FQNEAQ (reference sequence). For the CDR3, the DNA is TGTGCCAGCACCTTGGGAGGTTTTGGCTACACCTTC. Protein sequence: CASTLGGFGYTF.

This clonotype was counted between two and nine times. The J gene is TRBJ2-1, the V gene TRBV12-3 or TRBV12-4; 10 bases fit TRBD1. The CDR3 totals 15 residues. Trimming took 3 bases from V and 4 from J; bases not matched to a gene: 3. The chain's CDR3 is CASSFSGQGYNEQFF. The CDR3 region has the DNA TGTGCCAGCAGTTTTTCGGGACAGGGGTACAATGAGCAGTTCTTC.

At least ten counts were recorded for this clonotype. The CDR3 bases are TGCAGCGTTGAGGGCAGGGTGGGCACTGAAGCTTTCTTT. It codes for CSVEGRVGTEAFF. The chain recombines TRBV29-1 with TRBJ1-1; possible D gene TRBD1, 5 bases. CDR3 length: 13 residues. Trimming removed 3 bases from V and 4 bases from J, with 12 bases in between. Germline V lookup: CDR1 SQVTM, CDR2 ANQGSEA.

This clonotype has a handful of counts. V is TRBV10-2 and J is TRBJ2-3; D not certain. With 0 bases removed from V and 2 bases from J, the gap between germline ends came to 9 bases. This CDR3 spans 15 amino acids. Per germline, CDR1 WSHSY and CDR2 SAAADI. The CDR3 nucleotides are TGCGCCAGCAGTGAGTCCAGGCCGCCCACAGATACGCAGTATTTT. As protein: CASSESRPPTDTQYF.

This clonotype appeared many times. V is TRBV15 and J is TRBJ2-1; 8 positions agree with TRBD2. The ends lost 2 bases at V and 4 bases at J; junction bases unmatched: 10. This CDR3 spans 17 amino acids. The germline CDR1 and CDR2 sequences are LNHNV and YYDKDF (reference sequence). CDR3 protein: CATSRLMAGGGYNEQFF. CDR3 nucleotides: TGTGCCACCAGCAGACTCATGGCGGGGGGCGGGTACAATGAGCAGTTCTTC.

The J gene is TRBJ2-3, the V gene TRBV20-1, with D maybe TRBD2 (6 bases). The V gene lost 3 bases and the J gene lost 2 bases, with 18 bases spanning the gap. Germline lookup yields CDR1 DFQATT and CDR2 SNEGSKA (reference sequence). The CDR3 has 16 amino acids. CDR3 in amino acids: CSAREPGGELTDTQYF. CDR3 nucleotide sequence: TGCAGTGCTAGGGAACCCGGGGGAGAACTCACAGATACGCAGTATTTT.

This clonotype turned up a few times. This sequence joins TRBV6-2 or TRBV6-3 and TRBJ2-7; 8 positions agree with TRBD2. The CDR3 extends over 15 amino acids. Germline trimming cut 5 bases from V and 1 base from J; bases unmatched to any gene: 7. In germline, CDR1 is MNHEY, CDR2 SVGEGT. CDR3 sequence: CASSGSGSPSYEQYF. The DNA of the CDR3 is TGTGCCAGCAGTGGGAGCGGGAGCCCTTCCTACGAGCAGTACTTC.

This clonotype has ten or more counts. V and J are TRBV5-1 and TRBJ1-3; maybe TRBD1 (5 bases). Trimming left V 1 base short and J 4 bases short, with 12 bases between. CDR1 and CDR2 from the germline V gene are SGHRS and YFSETQ. This CDR3 contains 15 residues. The DNA for the CDR3 is TGCGCCAGCAGCTTGAATCCGGGGCTGGGAAACACCATATATTTT. Translating it yields CASSLNPGLGNTIYF. Full variable domain (rest looked up from reference TRBV5-1 and TRBJ1-3): KAGVTQTPRYLIKTRGQQVTLSCSPISGHRSVSWYQQTPGQGLQFLFEYFSETQRNKGNFPGRFSGRQFSNSRSEMNVSTLELGDSALYLCASSLNPGLGNTIYFGEGSWLTVV.